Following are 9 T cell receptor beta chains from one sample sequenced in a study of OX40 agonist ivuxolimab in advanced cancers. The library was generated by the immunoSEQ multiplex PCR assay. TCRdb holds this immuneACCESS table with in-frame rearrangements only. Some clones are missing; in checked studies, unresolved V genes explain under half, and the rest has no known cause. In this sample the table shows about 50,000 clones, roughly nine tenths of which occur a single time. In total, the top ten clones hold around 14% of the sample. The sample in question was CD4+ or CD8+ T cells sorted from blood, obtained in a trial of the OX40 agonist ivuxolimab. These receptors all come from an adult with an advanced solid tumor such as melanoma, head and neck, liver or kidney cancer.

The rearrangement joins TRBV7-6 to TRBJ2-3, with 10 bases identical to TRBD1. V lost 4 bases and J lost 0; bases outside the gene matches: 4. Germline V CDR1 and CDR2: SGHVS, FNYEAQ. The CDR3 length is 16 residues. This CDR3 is CASSSGTGVSTDTQYF. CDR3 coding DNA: TGTGCCAGCAGCTCCGGGACAGGGGTGAGCACAGATACGCAGTATTTT. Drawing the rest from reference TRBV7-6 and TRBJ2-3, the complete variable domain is GAGVSQSPRYKVTKRGQDVALRCDPISGHVSLYWYRQALGQGPEFLTYFNYEAQQDKSGLPNDRFSAERPEGSISTLTIQRTEQRDSAMYRCASSSGTGVSTDTQYFGPGTRLTVL.

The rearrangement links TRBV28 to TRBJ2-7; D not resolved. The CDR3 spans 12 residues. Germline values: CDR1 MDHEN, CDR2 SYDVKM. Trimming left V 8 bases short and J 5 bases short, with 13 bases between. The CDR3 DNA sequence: TGTGCCAGCCAGCTTCATATCGACGAGCAGTACTTC. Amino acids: CASQLHIDEQYF.

CDR3 nucleotide sequence: TGCGCCAGCAGCTTGTCCCCTCGTGAGGACGCGTGGTTAGGCAATGAGCAGTTCTTC. Its protein is CASSLSPREDAWLGNEQFF. The chain recombines TRBV5-1 with TRBJ2-1; D gene unclear. The CDR3 runs 19 residues. Trimming took off 1 base at V and 6 bases at J, with 26 bases between the two ends. Germline assignment: CDR1 SGHRS and CDR2 YFSETQ.

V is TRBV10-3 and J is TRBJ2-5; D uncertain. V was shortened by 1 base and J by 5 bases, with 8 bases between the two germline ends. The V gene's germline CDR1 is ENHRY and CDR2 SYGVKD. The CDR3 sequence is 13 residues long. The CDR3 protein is CAISEWVGETQYF. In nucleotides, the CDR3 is TGTGCCATCAGTGAGTGGGTTGGGGAGACCCAGTACTTC.

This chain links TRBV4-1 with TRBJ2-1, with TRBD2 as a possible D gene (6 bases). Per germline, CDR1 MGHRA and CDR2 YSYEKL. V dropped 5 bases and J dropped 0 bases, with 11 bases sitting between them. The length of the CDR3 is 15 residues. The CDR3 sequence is CASSVAGNSYNEQFF. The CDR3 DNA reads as TGCGCCAGCAGCGTCGCGGGGAACTCCTACAATGAGCAGTTCTTC.

The CDR3 spells CASSYGGALTEAFF. CDR3 sequence (DNA): TGTGCCAGCAGTTACGGGGGAGCGTTGACTGAAGCTTTCTTT. The rearrangement joins TRBV6-5 to TRBJ1-1; a weak D match, TRBD1 (5 bases). Germline V gene data show CDR1 as MNHEY and CDR2 as SVGAGI. Trimming cost V 2 bases and J 5 bases, with 12 bases left between them. The CDR3 is made up of 14 amino acids.

The CDR3 DNA follows: TGTGCCAGCAGCACGGGACTAGTTGAGCAGTTCTTC. Translating it yields CASSTGLVEQFF. The genes are TRBV6-5 and TRBJ2-1; the match to TRBD2 covers 8 bases. The germline gives CDR1 MNHEY, CDR2 SVGAGI. This CDR3 has 12 amino acids. The V gene end was trimmed by 6 bases and the J gene end by 9 bases; junction bases not matched to a gene: 4.

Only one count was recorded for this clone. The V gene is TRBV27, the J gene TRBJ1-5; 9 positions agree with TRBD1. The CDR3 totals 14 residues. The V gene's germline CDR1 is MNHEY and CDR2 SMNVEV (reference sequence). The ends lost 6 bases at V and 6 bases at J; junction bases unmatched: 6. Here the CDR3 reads CASRGTGYSQPQHF. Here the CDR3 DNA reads TGTGCCAGCAGGGGGACAGGGTATAGTCAGCCCCAGCATTTT.

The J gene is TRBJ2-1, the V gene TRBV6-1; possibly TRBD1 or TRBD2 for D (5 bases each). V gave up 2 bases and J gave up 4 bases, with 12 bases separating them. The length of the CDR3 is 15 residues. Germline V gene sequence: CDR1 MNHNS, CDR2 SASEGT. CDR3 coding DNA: TGTGCCAGCAGTGAATTAGGGACGACGTACAATGAGCAGTTCTTC. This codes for CASSELGTTYNEQFF.